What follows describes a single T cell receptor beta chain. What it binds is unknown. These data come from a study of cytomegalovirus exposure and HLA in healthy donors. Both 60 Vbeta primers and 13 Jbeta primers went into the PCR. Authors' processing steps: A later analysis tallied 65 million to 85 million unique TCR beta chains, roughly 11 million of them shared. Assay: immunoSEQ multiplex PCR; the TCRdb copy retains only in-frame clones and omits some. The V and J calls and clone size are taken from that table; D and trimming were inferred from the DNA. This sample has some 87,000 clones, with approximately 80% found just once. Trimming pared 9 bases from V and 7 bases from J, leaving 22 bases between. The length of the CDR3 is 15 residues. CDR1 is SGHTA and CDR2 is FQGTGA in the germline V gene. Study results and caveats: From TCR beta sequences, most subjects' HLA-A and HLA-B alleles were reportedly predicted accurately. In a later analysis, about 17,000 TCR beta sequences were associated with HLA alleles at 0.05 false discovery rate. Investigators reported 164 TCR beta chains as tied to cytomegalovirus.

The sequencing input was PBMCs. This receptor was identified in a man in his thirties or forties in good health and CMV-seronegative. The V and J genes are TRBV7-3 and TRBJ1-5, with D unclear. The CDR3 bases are TGTGCCAGTACCAACGAGGGTACTCTGGACCAGCCCCAGCATTTT. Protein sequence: CASTNEGTLDQPQHF. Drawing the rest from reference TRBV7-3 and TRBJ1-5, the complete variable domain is GAGVSQTPSNKVTEKGKYVELRCDPISGHTALYWYRQSLGQGPEFLIYFQGTGAADDSGLPNDRFFAVRPEGSVSTLKIQRTERGDSAVYLCASTNEGTLDQPQHFGDGTRLSIL.